The entry below describes one TCR beta chain. The data were taken from a study of blood T cell repertoires in COVID-19. Study-wide background: The study drew acute and convalescent COVID-19 samples from the United States, Italy and Spain. The cDNA or gDNA used as material had been derived from T cells, B-cell-depleted T cells, or PBMCs.

Authors' data handling: Nucleated cell counts were estimated from reference gene primer amplification. Generated by immunoSEQ multiplex PCR, the TCRdb table keeps only in-frame clones and is missing some. V and J calls and clone size are given by that table; D and trimming were obtained from the DNA. The top ten hold approximately 14% of the sample, which has 25,000 to 40,000 clones, roughly 90% seen once. Losses at the gene ends were 5 bases for V and 9 bases for J; bases not matched to a gene: 7. The CDR3 has 15 amino acids. The germline gives CDR1 SNHLY, CDR2 FYNNEI. The genes are TRBV2 and TRBJ2-1, with 13 nucleotides matching TRBD2. This receptor was taken from a human donor with active COVID-19. The donor label of this sample is uncertain. Specimen: peripheral blood. This CDR3 is CASSLLAGGLSEQFF. CDR3 DNA sequence: TGTGCCAGCAGTCTACTAGCGGGGGGGCTTTCTGAGCAGTTCTTC.